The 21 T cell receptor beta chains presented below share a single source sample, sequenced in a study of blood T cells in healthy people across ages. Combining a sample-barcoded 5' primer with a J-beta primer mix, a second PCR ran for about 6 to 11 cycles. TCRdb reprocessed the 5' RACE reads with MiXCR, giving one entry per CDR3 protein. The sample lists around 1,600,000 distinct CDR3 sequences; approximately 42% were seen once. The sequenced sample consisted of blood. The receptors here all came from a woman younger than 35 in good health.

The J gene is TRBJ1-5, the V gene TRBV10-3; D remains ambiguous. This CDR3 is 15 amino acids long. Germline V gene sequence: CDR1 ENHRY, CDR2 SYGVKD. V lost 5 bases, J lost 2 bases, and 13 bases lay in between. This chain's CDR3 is CAISPEAYGNQPQHF. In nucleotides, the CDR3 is TGTGCCATCAGTCCTGAGGCCTATGGCAATCAGCCCCAGCATTTT.

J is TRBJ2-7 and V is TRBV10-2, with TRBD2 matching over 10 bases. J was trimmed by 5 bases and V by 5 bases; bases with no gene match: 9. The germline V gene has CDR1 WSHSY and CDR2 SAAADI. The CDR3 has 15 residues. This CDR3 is CASSKLAGVPNEQYF. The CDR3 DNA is TGCGCCAGCAGTAAGCTAGCGGGGGTTCCCAACGAGCAGTACTTC.

The CDR3 spells CASSLIGTQYYEQYF. Written as DNA, the CDR3 is TGTGCCAGCAGCTTAATCGGGACACAATATTACGAGCAGTACTTC. The V gene is TRBV27, the J gene TRBJ2-7, with TRBD1 as a possible D gene (6 bases). CDR3 size: 15 residues. Germline CDR1 MNHEY, CDR2 SMNVEV (reference sequence). Trimming stripped 6 bases from V and 4 bases from J, with 19 bases between.

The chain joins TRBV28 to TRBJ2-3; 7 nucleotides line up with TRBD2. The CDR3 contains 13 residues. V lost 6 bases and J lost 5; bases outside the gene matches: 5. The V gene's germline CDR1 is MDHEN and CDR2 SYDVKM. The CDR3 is CASSGRPRDTQYF. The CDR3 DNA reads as TGTGCCAGCAGCGGGAGGCCGAGAGATACGCAGTATTTT.

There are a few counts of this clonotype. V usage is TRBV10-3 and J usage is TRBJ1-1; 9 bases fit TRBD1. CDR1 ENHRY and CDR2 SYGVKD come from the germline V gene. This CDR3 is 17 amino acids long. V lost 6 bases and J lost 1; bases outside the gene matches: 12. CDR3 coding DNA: TGTGCCATCAGGGCCAATACAGGGGGCCCTTCGAACACTGAAGCTTTCTTT. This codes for CAIRANTGGPSNTEAFF.

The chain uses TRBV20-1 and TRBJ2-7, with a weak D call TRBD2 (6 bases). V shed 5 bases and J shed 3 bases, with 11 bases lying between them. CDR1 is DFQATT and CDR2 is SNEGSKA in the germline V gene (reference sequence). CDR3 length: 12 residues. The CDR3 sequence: CSAGGTNYEQYF. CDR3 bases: TGCAGTGCTGGGGGGACGAACTACGAGCAGTACTTC.

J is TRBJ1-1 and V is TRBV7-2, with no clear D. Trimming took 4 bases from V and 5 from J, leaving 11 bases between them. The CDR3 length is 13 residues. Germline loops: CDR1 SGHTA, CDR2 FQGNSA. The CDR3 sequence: CASSWSSRTEAFF. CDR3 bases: TGTGCCAGCAGCTGGAGCAGTCGGACTGAAGCTTTCTTT.

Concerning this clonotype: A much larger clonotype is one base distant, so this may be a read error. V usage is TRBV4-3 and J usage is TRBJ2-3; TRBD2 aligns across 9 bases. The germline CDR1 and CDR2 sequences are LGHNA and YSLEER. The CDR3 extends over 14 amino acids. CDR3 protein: CTSSPGLAGDTQYF. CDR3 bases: TGCACCAGCAGCCCGGGACTAGCAGGAGATACGCAGTATTTT.

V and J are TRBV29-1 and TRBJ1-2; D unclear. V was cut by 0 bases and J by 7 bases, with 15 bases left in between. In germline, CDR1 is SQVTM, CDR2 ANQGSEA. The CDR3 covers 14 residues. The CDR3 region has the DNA TGCAGCGTTGAAGATCTGTGGCGTTCTTGTGGCTACACCTTC. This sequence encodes CSVEDLWRSCGYTF.

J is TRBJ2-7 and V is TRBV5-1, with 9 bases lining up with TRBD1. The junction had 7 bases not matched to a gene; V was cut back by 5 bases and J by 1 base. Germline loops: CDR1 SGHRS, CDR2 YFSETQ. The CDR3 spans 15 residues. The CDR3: CASRNIQGASYEQYF. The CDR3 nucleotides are TGCGCCAGCAGAAATATACAGGGGGCTTCCTACGAGCAGTACTTC. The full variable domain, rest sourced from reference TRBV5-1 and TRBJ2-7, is KAGVTQTPRYLIKTRGQQVTLSCSPISGHRSVSWYQQTPGQGLQFLFEYFSETQRNKGNFPGRFSGRQFSNSRSEMNVSTLELGDSALYLCASRNIQGASYEQYFGPGTRLTVT.

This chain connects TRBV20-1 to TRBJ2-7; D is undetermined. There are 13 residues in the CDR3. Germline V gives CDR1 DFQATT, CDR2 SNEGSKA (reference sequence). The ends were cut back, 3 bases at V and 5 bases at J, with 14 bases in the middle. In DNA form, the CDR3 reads TGCAGTGCTAGGAGAGAGCTCCGCGACGAGCAGTACTTC. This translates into CSARRELRDEQYF.

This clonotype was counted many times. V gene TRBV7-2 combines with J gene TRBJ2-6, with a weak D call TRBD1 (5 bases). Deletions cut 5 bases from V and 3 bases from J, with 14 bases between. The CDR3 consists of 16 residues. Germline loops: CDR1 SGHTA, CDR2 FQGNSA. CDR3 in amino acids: CASSHNRGNGANVLTF. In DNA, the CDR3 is TGTGCCAGCAGCCATAATAGGGGTAATGGGGCCAACGTCCTGACTTTC.

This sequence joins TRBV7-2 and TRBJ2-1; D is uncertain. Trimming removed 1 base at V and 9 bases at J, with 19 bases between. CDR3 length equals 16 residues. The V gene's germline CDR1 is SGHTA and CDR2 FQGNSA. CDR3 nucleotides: TGTGCCAGCAGCTTAGGGGGTAGAGCCTATGCATCTGAGCAGTTCTTC. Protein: CASSLGGRAYASEQFF. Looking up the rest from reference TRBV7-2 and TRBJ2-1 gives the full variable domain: GAGVSQSPSNKVTEKGKDVELRCDPISGHTALYWYRQSLGQGLEFLIYFQGNSAPDKSGLPSDRFSAERTGGSVSTLTIQRTQQEDSAVYLCASSLGGRAYASEQFFGPGTRLTVL.

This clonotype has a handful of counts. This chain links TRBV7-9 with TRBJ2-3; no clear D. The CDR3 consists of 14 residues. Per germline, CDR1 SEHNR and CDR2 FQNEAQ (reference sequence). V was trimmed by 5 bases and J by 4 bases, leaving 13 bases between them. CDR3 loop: CASSVSLESDTQYF. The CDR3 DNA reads TGTGCCAGCAGCGTCTCCCTAGAGTCAGATACGCAGTATTTT.

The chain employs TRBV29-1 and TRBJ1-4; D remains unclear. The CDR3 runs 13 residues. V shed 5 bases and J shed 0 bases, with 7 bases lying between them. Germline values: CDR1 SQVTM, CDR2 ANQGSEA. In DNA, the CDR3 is TGCAGCGTTCGAAAACCAACTAATGAAAAACTGTTTTTT. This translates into CSVRKPTNEKLFF.

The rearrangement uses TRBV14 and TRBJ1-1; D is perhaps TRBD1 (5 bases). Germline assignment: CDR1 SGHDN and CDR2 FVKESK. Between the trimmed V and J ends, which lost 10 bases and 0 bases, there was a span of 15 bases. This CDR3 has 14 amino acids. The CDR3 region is CATTGPNMNTEAFF. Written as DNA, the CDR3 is TGTGCCACCACGGGACCTAACATGAACACTGAAGCTTTCTTT.

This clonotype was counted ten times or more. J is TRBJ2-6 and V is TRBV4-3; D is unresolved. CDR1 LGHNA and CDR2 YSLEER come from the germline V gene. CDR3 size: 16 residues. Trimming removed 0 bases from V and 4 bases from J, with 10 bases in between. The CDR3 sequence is CASSQDPGGGANVLTF. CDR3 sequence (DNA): TGCGCCAGCAGCCAAGATCCCGGTGGAGGGGCCAACGTCCTGACTTTC.

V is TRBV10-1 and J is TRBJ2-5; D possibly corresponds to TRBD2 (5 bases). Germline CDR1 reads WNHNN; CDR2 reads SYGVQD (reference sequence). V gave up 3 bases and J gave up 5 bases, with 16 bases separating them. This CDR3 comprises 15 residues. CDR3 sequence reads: CASSDSRNGEETQYF. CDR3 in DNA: TGCGCCAGCAGTGATTCCCGAAACGGGGAGGAGACCCAGTACTTC.

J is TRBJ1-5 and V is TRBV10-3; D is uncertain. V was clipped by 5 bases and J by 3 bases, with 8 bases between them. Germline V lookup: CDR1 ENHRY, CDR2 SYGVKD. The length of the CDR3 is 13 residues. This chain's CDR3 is CAISTVDNQPQHF. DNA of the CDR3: TGTGCCATCAGTACCGTGGACAATCAGCCCCAGCATTTT.

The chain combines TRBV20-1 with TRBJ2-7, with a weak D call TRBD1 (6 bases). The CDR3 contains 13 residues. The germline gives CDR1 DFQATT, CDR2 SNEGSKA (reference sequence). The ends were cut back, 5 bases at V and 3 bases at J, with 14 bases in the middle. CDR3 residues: CSAYYTTGYEQYF. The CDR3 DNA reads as TGCAGTGCTTACTACACGACAGGCTACGAGCAGTACTTC.

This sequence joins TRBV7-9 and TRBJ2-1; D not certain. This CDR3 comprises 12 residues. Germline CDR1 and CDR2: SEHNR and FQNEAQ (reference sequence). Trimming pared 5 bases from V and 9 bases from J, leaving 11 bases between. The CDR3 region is CASSGVGGEQFF. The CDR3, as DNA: TGTGCCAGCAGCGGCGTAGGCGGTGAGCAGTTCTTC.